The 21 T cell receptor beta chains listed next were all sequenced from one sample in a study of blood T cells in healthy people across ages. Through a sample-barcoded 5' primer and a J-beta primer mix, a second PCR was run for 7 to 11 cycles. TCRdb recomputed calls from the 5' RACE reads with MiXCR, one row per CDR3 protein. The table records approximately 800,000 distinct CDR3 sequences, 20% to 25% of them present only once. These data also formed part of another study, on T cells of mothers and their children.

Sequencing was done on a sample of blood. Receptors originate from a boy younger than 18 in good health.

This clonotype was seen repeatedly, ten times or more. V usage is TRBV20-1 and J usage is TRBJ1-4, with D possibly TRBD1 on 5 matching bases. V dropped 3 bases and J dropped 0 bases, with 14 bases sitting between them. The CDR3 is 16 amino acids. In germline, CDR1 is DFQATT, CDR2 SNEGSKA (reference sequence). The CDR3 DNA sequence: TGCAGTGCTAGCGACAGCCTATTAGCAACTAATGAAAAACTGTTTTTT. Translated, it gives CSASDSLLATNEKLFF.

V and J are TRBV29-1 and TRBJ1-1; D gene ambiguous. The germline V gene has CDR1 SQVTM and CDR2 ANQGSEA. With 2 bases removed from V and 6 bases from J, the gap between germline ends came to 4 bases. The CDR3 extends over 10 amino acids. The CDR3 loop is CSVESAEAFF. CDR3 nucleotide sequence: TGCAGCGTTGAAAGCGCTGAAGCTTTCTTT. Full variable domain (outside the CDR3, taken from reference TRBV29-1 and TRBJ1-1): SAVISQKPSRDICQRGTSLTIQCQVDSQVTMMFWYRQQPGQSLTLIATANQGSEATYESGFVIDKFPISRPNLTFSTLTVSNMSPEDSSIYLCSVESAEAFFGQGTRLTVV.

About this clonotype itself: The junction does not match germline at one end; this may be a read error. The V and J genes are TRBV12-3 or TRBV12-4 and TRBJ2-5, with 10 bases aligning to TRBD2. This CDR3 spans 15 amino acids. Here the CDR3 DNA reads TGTGCCAGCCGACTAGCGGGCCTAACCCAAGGGACCCAGTACTTC. Protein: CASRLAGLTQGTQYF.

This clonotype was seen a few times. A junction boundary mismatches the germline segment, possibly from a read error. The chain recombines TRBV29-1 with TRBJ1-2; no definite D call. The germline V gene has CDR1 SQVTM and CDR2 ANQGSEA. This CDR3 contains 11 residues. The CDR3 DNA is TGCAGCGTTGAGAGGATATATGGCTACATCTTC. Translation: CSVERIYGYIF. The full variable domain, rest sourced from reference TRBV29-1 and TRBJ1-2, is SAVISQKPSRDICQRGTSLTIQCQVDSQVTMMFWYRQQPGQSLTLIATANQGSEATYESGFVIDKFPISRPNLTFSTLTVSNMSPEDSSIYLCSVERIYGYIFGSGTRLTVV.

This clonotype has just a few counts. The rearrangement uses TRBV2 and TRBJ1-2; D is unclear. The V and J ends lost 3 bases and 8 bases respectively, with 13 bases between them. Germline V CDR1 and CDR2: SNHLY, FYNNEI. CDR3 length: 13 amino acids. The DNA for the CDR3 is TGTGCCAGCAGTGACGAGGGATTTCAGGGCTACACCTTC. Translation gives CASSDEGFQGYTF.

This clonotype came up a few times. V usage is TRBV3-1 and J usage is TRBJ1-2; no firm D call. The CDR3 is 14 residues long. CDR1 is LGHDT and CDR2 is YNNKEL in the germline V gene (reference sequence). V was trimmed by 4 bases and J by 4 bases, leaving 13 bases between them. The CDR3: CASSPGPGLYGYTF. CDR3 coding DNA: TGTGCCAGCAGCCCTGGCCCAGGACTCTATGGCTACACCTTC.

This clonotype has just a few counts. This chain uses TRBV12-3 or TRBV12-4 with TRBJ2-3; 7 bases are shared with TRBD1. The CDR3 has 14 residues. Losses at the gene ends were 6 bases for V and 4 bases for J; bases not matched to a gene: 7. The CDR3 here is CASSAGGRADTQYF. The CDR3 nucleotides read TGTGCCAGCAGCGCAGGGGGTAGGGCAGATACGCAGTATTTT.

J is TRBJ1-5 and V is TRBV3-1; D gene ambiguous. Trimming pared 1 base from V and 4 bases from J, leaving 8 bases between. The CDR3 contains 14 residues. Germline loops: CDR1 LGHDT, CDR2 YNNKEL (reference sequence). DNA for the CDR3: TGTGCCAGCAGCCAAGCATACGGGAATCAGCCCCAGCATTTT. Protein sequence: CASSQAYGNQPQHF.

This clonotype came up a few times. The V gene is TRBV29-1, the J gene TRBJ1-1; D is uncertain. Trimming left V 6 bases short and J 0 bases short, with 14 bases between. The germline V gene has CDR1 SQVTM and CDR2 ANQGSEA. The CDR3 covers 14 residues. CDR3 sequence: CSVVDTELNTEAFF. The CDR3 bases are TGCAGCGTGGTAGATACAGAGCTGAACACTGAAGCTTTCTTT.

The chain recombines TRBV6-2 or TRBV6-3 with TRBJ2-1, with D maybe TRBD2 (6 bases). The better agreement between TRBJ2-5 and the DNA end casts doubt on the J call. The CDR3 is made up of 14 amino acids. Per the germline V gene, CDR1 is MNHEY and CDR2 is SVGEGT. Written as DNA, the CDR3 is TGTGCCAGCAGTTCGCGGCGGGGTCGAGAGACCCAGTACTTC. As protein: CASSSRRGRETQYF.

This clonotype came up a few times. The rearrangement uses TRBV11-1 and TRBJ2-5, with 9 bases matching TRBD2. The germline gives CDR1 SGHAT, CDR2 FQDESV (reference sequence). Trimming at V came to 5 bases and at J to 6 bases, leaving 13 bases not matched to a gene. CDR3 length equals 16 residues. The CDR3 loop reads CASSGHTGTSLQTQYF. The CDR3 DNA is TGTGCCAGCAGCGGGCATACCGGGACTAGCCTCCAGACCCAGTACTTC.

This chain uses TRBV20-1 with TRBJ2-1, with 10 nucleotides matching TRBD2. This CDR3 has 15 amino acids. Unmatched junction bases numbered 7, after V lost 3 bases and J lost 5 bases. Germline CDR1 DFQATT, CDR2 SNEGSKA (reference sequence). CDR3 DNA: TGCAGTGCTAGCTTAGCGGGGGGTATGGACAATGAGCAGTTCTTC. Translated, it gives CSASLAGGMDNEQFF.

This clonotype was found many times. The chain carries TRBV18 and TRBJ2-3; perhaps TRBD2 as D (6 bases). Trimming shortened V by 1 base and J by 11 bases, and 10 bases separated the two germline ends. This CDR3 has 12 residues. From germline, CDR1 is KGHSH and CDR2 LQKENI. Here the CDR3 DNA reads TGTGCCAGCTCACCACGGGACTCGGAGCAGTATTTT. Residues: CASSPRDSEQYF.

The V call is TRBV4-3, the J call TRBJ2-7; 8 bases map to TRBD1. V lost 0 bases, J lost 2 bases, and 3 bases stayed unmatched. CDR1 is LGHNA, CDR2 YSLEER, per germline. The CDR3 contains 15 residues. CDR3 nucleotides: TGCGCCAGCAGCCAAGATAAGGGACAGGCCTACGAGCAGTACTTC. Amino acid sequence: CASSQDKGQAYEQYF.

This clonotype has just a few counts. The gene calls are TRBV20-1 and TRBJ2-5, with TRBD2 matching 10 bases. The CDR3 is 17 amino acids. Germline assignment: CDR1 DFQATT and CDR2 SNEGSKA (reference sequence). Unmatched junction bases numbered 20, after V lost 8 bases and J lost 5 bases. CDR3 nucleotides: TGCAGTTCGGTGGAGGCCCAGCGGGAGGGTGTAGTGGAGACCCAGTACTTC. Its translation: CSSVEAQREGVVETQYF.

The chain employs TRBV6-9 and TRBJ1-5; D ambiguous. This CDR3 comprises 12 residues. V was trimmed by 6 bases and J by 6 bases, leaving 9 bases between them. Germline assignment: CDR1 MNHGY and CDR2 SVAAGI. Written as DNA, the CDR3 is TGTGCCAGCAGAGAAATAGGTCAGCCCCAGCATTTT. Amino acids: CASREIGQPQHF.

The rearrangement links TRBV2 to TRBJ2-7; D may be TRBD1 (6 bases). The CDR3 sequence is 15 residues long. V was cut by 4 bases and J by 1 base, with 14 bases left in between. Per germline, CDR1 SNHLY and CDR2 FYNNEI. The DNA of the CDR3 is TGTGCCAGCAGTGTGGACAGCATAGAATCCTACGAGCAGTACTTC. Translation gives CASSVDSIESYEQYF.

The chain carries TRBV28 and TRBJ2-5; D is perhaps TRBD2 (5 bases). The J call is doubtful: the DNA matches TRBJ2-1 better. The CDR3 runs 12 residues. CDR1 and CDR2 from the germline V gene are MDHEN and SYDVKM. DNA of the CDR3: TGTGCCACAACGGACTCTTACAATGAGCAGTTCTTC. Amino acid sequence: CATTDSYNEQFF.

Concerning this clonotype: One end of the junction is discordant with germline, which a read error may explain. This chain uses TRBV6-5 with TRBJ1-3, with D hard to call. The CDR3 runs to 15 residues. Germline V lookup: CDR1 MNHEY, CDR2 SVGAGI. This chain's CDR3 is CASSTEAYSGNTIYF. For the CDR3, the DNA is TGCGCCAGCAGTACGGAGGCTTACTCTGGAAACACCATATATTTT.

J is TRBJ2-1 and V is TRBV24-1; D may match TRBD1 or TRBD2 (7 bases each). This CDR3 comprises 15 residues. Germline lookup yields CDR1 KGHDR and CDR2 SFDVKD. V was pared by 9 bases and J by 5 bases, with 19 bases between. This CDR3 is CATQPGGGPHNEQFF. CDR3 DNA sequence: TGTGCCACCCAACCAGGGGGAGGGCCCCACAATGAGCAGTTCTTC.

The chain carries TRBV7-2 and TRBJ1-4; D might be TRBD1 (5 bases). CDR1 is SGHTA and CDR2 is FQGNSA in the germline V gene. Trimming pared 3 bases from V and 8 bases from J, leaving 13 bases between. This CDR3 has 14 residues. The CDR3 here is CASSFGGDEEKLFF. The CDR3 DNA is TGTGCCAGCAGCTTTGGAGGGGACGAAGAAAAACTGTTTTTT.